A single sample gave rise to the 25 T cell receptor beta chains below, sequenced in a study of T cell responses to AZD1222 COVID-19 vaccine. Sequenced by immunoSEQ multiplex PCR; TCRdb stores in-frame clones only, minus some. The sample consists of about 190,000 clones, 90% to 95% of them appearing once. Here the sequenced sample was peripheral blood, taken on day 0 of AZD1222 vaccination. These receptors all stem from an adult in good health.

The rearrangement links TRBV30 to TRBJ2-1; 11 nucleotides align to TRBD2. Germline V gene data show CDR1 as GTSNPN and CDR2 as SVGIG (reference sequence). The CDR3 extends over 17 amino acids. V gave up 5 bases and J gave up 2 bases; unmatched junction bases: 11. CDR3 amino acids: CAWSGTSGGGAYNEQFF. In DNA, the CDR3 is TGTGCCTGGTCCGGGACTAGCGGAGGGGGAGCCTACAATGAGCAGTTCTTC.

The chain links TRBV7-8 to TRBJ1-4; the match to TRBD1 covers 7 bases. CDR1 and CDR2 from the germline V gene are SGHVS and FQNEAQ. CDR3 length: 15 residues. The V and J ends lost 5 bases and 4 bases, in that order; junction bases with no gene match: 7. The chain's CDR3 is CASSPDRVGNEKLFF. CDR3 nucleotide sequence: TGTGCCAGCAGCCCAGACAGGGTTGGTAATGAAAAACTGTTTTTT.

V usage is TRBV19 and J usage is TRBJ2-7, with TRBD2 as a possible D gene (7 bases). V was shortened by 3 bases and J by 2 bases, with 14 bases between the two germline ends. Germline loops: CDR1 LNHDA, CDR2 SQIVND (reference sequence). This CDR3 spans 15 amino acids. The chain's CDR3 is CASSMRGGLAYEQYF. The CDR3 DNA reads TGTGCCAGTAGTATGAGGGGGGGCTTGGCCTACGAGCAGTACTTC.

This clone occurred once. This chain links TRBV5-6 with TRBJ1-2; no firm D call. The V gene's germline CDR1 is SGHDT and CDR2 YYEEEE. The V end was cut by 0 bases, the J end by 8 bases, with 20 bases between. CDR3 length: 16 amino acids. The CDR3 coding sequence is TGTGCCAGCAGCTTGGCCTTCGGGAAAGGAGGAGGCGGCTACACCTTC. Translating gives CASSLAFGKGGGGYTF. Full variable domain (outside the CDR3, taken from reference TRBV5-6 and TRBJ1-2): DAGVTQSPTHLIKTRGQQVTLRCSPKSGHDTVSWYQQALGQGPQFIFQYYEEEERQRGNFPDRFSGHQFPNYSSELNVNALLLGDSALYLCASSLAFGKGGGGYTFGSGTRLTVV.

CDR3 coding DNA: TGTGCCAGTAGTATCTCGGGACTAACTAGGTTCTCCTACGAGCAGTACTTC. Translated: CASSISGLTRFSYEQYF. This chain connects TRBV19 to TRBJ2-7; 7 nucleotides match TRBD2. Germline V CDR1 and CDR2: LNHDA, SQIVND (reference sequence). The CDR3 contains 17 residues. V lost 3 bases and J lost 0; bases outside the gene matches: 11.

This chain connects TRBV18 to TRBJ1-5; D is uncertain. The CDR3 runs 16 residues. V was cut by 2 bases and J by 7 bases, with 18 bases left in between. Germline V gives CDR1 KGHSH, CDR2 LQKENI. Here the CDR3 DNA reads TGTGCCAGCTCACCAATGGGGAGCCCTAGCCCCCAGCCCCAGCATTTT. Protein product: CASSPMGSPSPQPQHF.

V usage is TRBV6-5 and J usage is TRBJ1-3; TRBD1 might be the D (6 bases). The germline V and J ends were trimmed by 7 bases and 0 bases, with 10 bases remaining between them. Germline V lookup: CDR1 MNHEY, CDR2 SVGAGI. This CDR3 contains 14 residues. The CDR3 reads CASTQGGSGNTIYF. In nucleotides, the CDR3 is TGTGCCAGCACCCAAGGGGGCTCTGGAAACACCATATATTTT.

The chain couples TRBV9 to TRBJ1-2; 7 bases agree with TRBD1. V shed 3 bases and J 2 bases; nucleotides not matched to a gene: 7. The CDR3 extends over 15 amino acids. The germline gives CDR1 SGDLS, CDR2 YYNGEE. As DNA, the CDR3 is TGTGCCAGCAGCGAGCAACAGGGGAGAAACTATGGCTACACCTTC. The encoded protein is CASSEQQGRNYGYTF.

This chain connects TRBV23-1 to TRBJ2-2, with D possibly TRBD1 on 6 matching bases. TRBV23-1 is an ORF, and what it does is uncertain. The V gene lost 0 bases and the J gene lost 2 bases, with 7 bases spanning the gap. CDR3 length: 15 residues. This CDR3 reads CASSQSGTNTGELFF. The CDR3 region has the DNA TGCGCCAGCAGTCAATCCGGGACAAACACCGGGGAGCTGTTTTTT.

The chain has TRBV28 and TRBJ1-1, with a weak D call TRBD1 (6 bases). The CDR3 extends over 16 amino acids. Trimming pared 6 bases from V and 0 bases from J, leaving 17 bases between. The germline V gene encodes CDR1 MDHEN and CDR2 SYDVKM. The CDR3 DNA is TGTGCCAGCAGCTATTACAGGGTAACTCTGAACACTGAAGCTTTCTTT. Its protein product is CASSYYRVTLNTEAFF.

This chain connects TRBV9 to TRBJ1-1; 8 bases are a match to TRBD1. Germline values: CDR1 SGDLS, CDR2 YYNGEE. The CDR3 totals 15 residues. V dropped 2 bases and J dropped 4; count of bases not matched to a gene: 7. The CDR3 coding sequence is TGTGCCAGCAGCGTTGAGGACAGGGCGGGCACTGAAGCTTTCTTT. This gives the protein CASSVEDRAGTEAFF.

The rearrangement links TRBV6-1 to TRBJ2-7, with a possible D match to TRBD2 (7 bases). The CDR3 has 20 amino acids. V was trimmed by 4 bases and J by 2 bases, leaving 30 bases between them. The V gene's germline CDR1 is MNHNS and CDR2 SASEGT. The CDR3 sequence is CASSGLREGGEQGGPYEQYF. CDR3 nucleotides: TGTGCCAGCAGTGGCCTTCGAGAGGGAGGGGAACAGGGAGGACCCTACGAGCAGTACTTC.

The chain joins TRBV6-5 to TRBJ1-1; possibly TRBD1 for D (6 bases). Trimming shortened V by 8 bases and J by 11 bases, and 21 bases separated the two germline ends. In germline, CDR1 is MNHEY, CDR2 SVGAGI. The CDR3 spans 13 residues. The CDR3 DNA reads as TGTGCCAGCGGCGTACAAGGAGGGGGAAGGGCTTTCTTT. Its protein product is CASGVQGGGRAFF.

V is TRBV5-1 and J is TRBJ1-2, with D hard to call. The CDR3 runs 18 residues. Germline V gene lookup returns CDR1 SGHRS and CDR2 YFSETQ. V was pared by 0 bases and J by 2 bases, with 20 bases between. CDR3 sequence: CASSLGVPAGSPNYGYTF. In DNA, the CDR3 is TGCGCCAGCAGCTTGGGAGTCCCGGCGGGGAGCCCAAACTATGGCTACACCTTC.

This clone was seen once. This chain joins TRBV12-3 or TRBV12-4 and TRBJ1-4; D is unresolved. The V gene lost 4 bases and the J gene lost 7 bases, with 7 bases spanning the gap. This CDR3 is built from 12 residues. This chain's CDR3 is CASSSVGEKLFF. DNA of the CDR3: TGTGCCAGCAGTTCAGTGGGTGAAAAACTGTTTTTT.

This clone was detected only a few times. This chain connects TRBV23-1 to TRBJ1-4, with D possibly matching TRBD1 (5 bases). TRBV23-1 is given ORF status, its function remaining uncertain. The V gene lost 4 bases and the J gene lost 2 bases, with 8 bases spanning the gap. This CDR3 is 14 amino acids long. The CDR3 coding sequence is TGCGCCAGCAGTCGAGAGGGGACTAATGAAAAACTGTTTTTT. It specifies CASSREGTNEKLFF.

The CDR3 DNA is TGTGCCAGCAATCCAAGTACAGGGATGAACACTGAAGCTTTCTTT. It yields the protein CASNPSTGMNTEAFF. This chain connects TRBV6-5 to TRBJ1-1; tentative D call: TRBD1 (6 bases). The CDR3 contains 15 residues. Trimming took off 7 bases at V and 0 bases at J, with 15 bases between the two ends. Germline CDR1 MNHEY, CDR2 SVGAGI.

The chain recombines TRBV10-3 with TRBJ2-7; no definite D call. CDR1 is ENHRY, CDR2 SYGVKD, per germline. Trimming took off 8 bases at V and 5 bases at J, with 19 bases between the two ends. The CDR3 has 14 amino acids. The CDR3 nucleotides are TGTGCCATCCGAAAGGATATCCGAATAGACGAGCAGTACTTC. Its translation: CAIRKDIRIDEQYF.

The chain uses TRBV15 and TRBJ1-6, with D tentatively TRBD1 (5 bases). The V gene's germline CDR1 is LNHNV and CDR2 YYDKDF (reference sequence). This CDR3 is built from 13 residues. V was cut by 4 bases and J by 8 bases, with 9 bases left in between. The CDR3, as DNA: TGTGCCACCAGCACAGGGTCCGATTCACCCCTCCACTTT. Its translation: CATSTGSDSPLHF.

V and J are TRBV5-1 and TRBJ2-7; TRBD2 matches at 9 bases. Germline V lookup: CDR1 SGHRS, CDR2 YFSETQ. The CDR3 contains 16 residues. J was trimmed by 5 bases and V by 4 bases; bases with no gene match: 13. The CDR3 region is CASSGGAGGNANEQYF. CDR3 coding DNA: TGCGCCAGCAGCGGGGGAGCGGGAGGTAATGCCAACGAGCAGTACTTC.

The CDR3 nucleotides read TGTGCCAGTAGTATGTCGGCCCAAGAGACCCAGTACTTC. It translates to CASSMSAQETQYF. The chain recombines TRBV19 with TRBJ2-5, with D uncertain. The CDR3 runs 13 residues. V lost 3 bases and J 1 base, leaving 6 bases between the germline ends. Looked up from germline, CDR1 is LNHDA and CDR2 is SQIVND (reference sequence).

V and J are TRBV6-5 and TRBJ1-1; TRBD1 matches at 8 bases. The V gene end was trimmed by 5 bases and the J gene end by 0 bases; junction bases not matched to a gene: 5. From germline, CDR1 is MNHEY and CDR2 SVGAGI. This CDR3 is 15 amino acids long. CDR3 amino acids: CASSPPGQVNTEAFF. Here the CDR3 DNA reads TGTGCCAGCAGTCCTCCGGGACAGGTGAACACTGAAGCTTTCTTT.

The chain recombines TRBV20-1 with TRBJ1-6; D not certain. The CDR3 extends over 10 amino acids. Germline CDR1 is DFQATT and CDR2 is SNEGSKA (reference sequence). Trimming shortened V by 0 bases and J by 14 bases, and 5 bases separated the two germline ends. Here the CDR3 DNA reads TGCAGTGCTAGAGATGAGGCCCTCCACTTT. Translating it yields CSARDEALHF.

The genes are TRBV3-1 (or the pseudogene TRBV3-2) and TRBJ1-3; TRBD1 aligns across 9 bases. With 4 bases clipped from V and 0 bases from J, the junction kept 16 bases outside the gene matches. The CDR3 has 20 residues. Germline CDR1 reads LGHDT; CDR2 reads YNNKEL (reference sequence). The CDR3 is CASSLLPWKGTGSSGNTIYF. DNA for the CDR3: TGTGCCAGCAGCCTCCTCCCGTGGAAGGGGACAGGGAGCTCTGGAAACACCATATATTTT.

This chain connects TRBV27 to TRBJ2-7; D possibly corresponds to TRBD2 (6 bases). The CDR3 is 13 amino acids. Germline CDR1 MNHEY, CDR2 SMNVEV (reference sequence). V was pared by 5 bases and J by 4 bases, with 12 bases between. CDR3 sequence (DNA): TGTGCCAGCAGTATCGGGAGCGAGTACGAGCAGTACTTC. Its translation: CASSIGSEYEQYF.